Following are 24 T cell receptor beta chains from one sample sequenced in a study of CD8 T cells in ankylosing spondylitis (dated by TCRdb to 2017 to 2019). Library preparation was by 5' RACE. The reads were generated on an Illumina HiSeq 2500. Clones were called with MiXCR by TCRdb after fastp trimmed the public reads at Q25, and only in-frame beta chains were retained. Rows with a matching CDR3 protein are joined into one entry that keeps the most common DNA and genes. This sample has around 340,000 distinct CDR3 sequences in its table, and 20% to 25% of those were observed once. Roughly 13% of the sample is taken by the ten largest. Source material: blood, either unsorted or a sorted T cell fraction (not recorded which). The receptors come from a male donor with ankylosing spondylitis or in good health (not recorded which).

The V gene is TRBV27, the J gene TRBJ2-7; no definite D call. Per germline, CDR1 MNHEY and CDR2 SMNVEV (reference sequence). V was clipped by 5 bases and J by 1 base, with 12 bases between them. CDR3 size: 14 residues. The CDR3 reads CASSPPGSSYEQYF. CDR3 DNA: TGTGCCAGCAGTCCGCCGGGCAGTTCCTACGAGCAGTACTTC.

This clonotype was counted only a few times. The chain carries TRBV27 and TRBJ2-7; weak D call: TRBD1 (5 bases). V was cut by 5 bases and J by 7 bases, with 12 bases left in between. Germline V lookup: CDR1 MNHEY, CDR2 SMNVEV (reference sequence). The CDR3 length is 12 residues. Here the CDR3 reads CASSTGPREQYF. CDR3 bases: TGTGCCAGCAGTACAGGCCCTAGGGAGCAGTACTTC.

This chain links TRBV7-8 with TRBJ2-7; weak D call: TRBD1 (5 bases). V dropped 1 base and J dropped 4 bases, with 14 bases sitting between them. Germline CDR1 reads SGHVS; CDR2 reads FQNEAQ. The CDR3 is 15 amino acids. CDR3 amino acids: CASSLGPGHQYEQYF. In nucleotides, the CDR3 is TGTGCCAGCAGCTTAGGTCCCGGACACCAATACGAGCAGTACTTC. Full variable domain (missing parts from reference TRBV7-8 and TRBJ2-7): GAGVSQSPRYKVAKRGQDVALRCDPISGHVSLFWYQQALGQGPEFLTYFQNEAQLDKSGLPSDRFFAERPEGSVSTLKIQRTQQEDSAVYLCASSLGPGHQYEQYFGPGTRLTVT.

This clonotype has just a few counts. The CDR3: CASSVAQFSGANVLTF. CDR3 DNA: TGTGCCAGCAGCGTAGCACAGTTCTCTGGGGCCAACGTCCTGACTTTC. The V and J genes are TRBV9 and TRBJ2-6, with unresolved D. Germline-derived CDR1 and CDR2 are SGDLS and YYNGEE. This CDR3 contains 16 residues. V lost 0 bases, J lost 0 bases, and 7 bases lay in between.

This sequence joins TRBV20-1 and TRBJ1-5, with D hard to call. Germline assignment: CDR1 DFQATT and CDR2 SNEGSKA (reference sequence). This CDR3 contains 15 residues. V lost 0 bases, J lost 4 bases, and 13 bases lay in between. The CDR3 DNA follows: TGCAGTGCTAGAGATACCGGCCGGGAGAATCAGCCCCAGCATTTT. Translated: CSARDTGRENQPQHF.

This clonotype showed up just a few times. The genes are TRBV12-3 or TRBV12-4 and TRBJ1-2; D gene ambiguous. Trimming removed 2 bases at V and 8 bases at J, with 12 bases between. The CDR3 loop spans 13 amino acids. For the CDR3, the DNA is TGTGCCAGCAGTTTATCGTTGGCAGGAGGCTACACCTTC. It is translated as CASSLSLAGGYTF.

Only one count was recorded for this clonotype. This chain uses TRBV14 with TRBJ2-7; possibly TRBD2 for D (6 bases). V shed 2 bases and J shed 2 bases, with 10 bases lying between them. CDR3 length: 14 residues. Per germline, CDR1 SGHDN and CDR2 FVKESK. The CDR3 protein is CASSQRGNAYEQYF. CDR3 sequence (DNA): TGTGCCAGCAGCCAACGGGGGAACGCCTACGAGCAGTACTTC.

The genes are TRBV29-1 and TRBJ1-1; D may be TRBD1 (6 bases). Trimming shortened V by 6 bases and J by 5 bases, and 31 bases separated the two germline ends. The CDR3 sequence is 18 residues long. Germline lookup yields CDR1 SQVTM and CDR2 ANQGSEA. The CDR3 here is CSVEWGGPSVGVGTEAFF. The DNA of the CDR3 is TGCAGCGTCGAATGGGGGGGCCCGTCCGTCGGTGTTGGGACTGAAGCTTTCTTT.

The CDR3 is CASSFDPGLEVDSYNEQFF. The CDR3 nucleotides are TGTGCCAGCAGCTTCGATCCGGGACTAGAAGTGGACTCCTACAATGAGCAGTTCTTC. The chain is built from TRBV6-2 or TRBV6-3 and TRBJ2-1; 8 nucleotides agree with TRBD2. Trimming at V came to 6 bases and at J to 0 bases, leaving 16 bases not matched to a gene. Per the germline V gene, CDR1 is MNHEY and CDR2 is SVGEGT. The CDR3 consists of 19 residues.

This sequence joins TRBV14 and TRBJ2-7, with 7 bases that match TRBD1. The ends lost 3 bases at V and 3 bases at J; junction bases unmatched: 5. The CDR3 has 14 residues. The germline V gene has CDR1 SGHDN and CDR2 FVKESK. The CDR3 DNA sequence: TGTGCCAGCAGCCAGCGACAGGGTTACTACGAGCAGTACTTC. It specifies CASSQRQGYYEQYF.

This sequence joins TRBV5-4 and TRBJ2-3; tentative D call: TRBD1 (5 bases). Looked up from germline, CDR1 is SGHNT and CDR2 is YYREEE (reference sequence). The V end was cut by 1 base, the J end by 2 bases, with 23 bases between. This CDR3 has 19 residues. CDR3 residues: CASSLLLSSGFSDTDTQYF. CDR3 nucleotide sequence: TGTGCCAGCAGCTTGCTTTTATCCTCAGGGTTTTCAGACACAGATACGCAGTATTTT. Full variable domain (missing parts from reference TRBV5-4 and TRBJ2-3): ETGVTQSPTHLIKTRGQQVTLRCSSQSGHNTVSWYQQALGQGPQFIFQYYREEENGRGNFPPRFSGLQFPNYSSELNVNALELDDSALYLCASSLLLSSGFSDTDTQYFGPGTRLTVL.

CDR3 sequence reads: CASSPGTSGGANTGELFF. The CDR3 DNA reads TGTGCCAGCAGCCCCGGGACTAGCGGGGGGGCGAACACCGGGGAGCTGTTTTTT. The rearrangement links TRBV12-3 or TRBV12-4 to TRBJ2-2; 16 nucleotides align to TRBD2. CDR3 length: 18 amino acids. After removal of 6 bases from V and 0 bases from J, the junction contained 4 bases not matched to a gene.

This clonotype was recorded a few times. The rearrangement uses TRBV6-1 and TRBJ1-5; TRBD1 matches 12 bases. This CDR3 has 14 amino acids. Looked up from germline, CDR1 is MNHNS and CDR2 is SASEGT. V dropped 10 bases and J dropped 3; count of bases not matched to a gene: 4. CDR3 amino acids: CATGQGAINQPQHF. CDR3 DNA sequence: TGTGCCACGGGACAGGGGGCGATCAATCAGCCCCAGCATTTT.

The chain has TRBV27 and TRBJ2-1; D gene ambiguous. The CDR3 consists of 12 residues. CDR1 and CDR2 (germline): MNHEY, SMNVEV (reference sequence). The ends were cut back, 2 bases at V and 9 bases at J, with 8 bases in the middle. CDR3 coding DNA: TGTGCCAGCAGTTTAGGGATGGGTGAGCAGTTCTTC. Translated: CASSLGMGEQFF.

This clonotype was seen only a few times. This chain connects TRBV29-1 to TRBJ1-1; TRBD1 matches at 8 bases. Trimming took 7 bases from V and 5 from J; bases not matched to a gene: 15. This CDR3 is built from 15 residues. Germline CDR1 and CDR2: SQVTM and ANQGSEA. The CDR3 loop is CSADAGGAGITEAFF. The CDR3 DNA reads TGCAGCGCGGATGCAGGGGGCGCGGGGATTACTGAAGCTTTCTTT.

The chain employs TRBV13 and TRBJ2-7, with D possibly being TRBD1 (6 bases). The CDR3 extends over 15 amino acids. Germline V lookup: CDR1 PRHDT, CDR2 FYEKMQ (reference sequence). V lost 2 bases, J lost 2 bases, and 13 bases lay in between. The CDR3 bases are TGTGCCAGCAGCTTAAGGGTCTCAGGGGCCTACGAGCAGTACTTC. Its protein product is CASSLRVSGAYEQYF.

This clonotype was detected a few times. The rearrangement uses TRBV25-1 and TRBJ2-1; no clear D. CDR1 is MGHDK, CDR2 SYGVNS, per germline. With 3 bases removed from V and 7 bases from J, the gap between germline ends came to 4 bases. CDR3 length: 11 amino acids. CDR3 DNA: TGTGCCAGCAGTGAGGTGAATGAGCAGTTCTTC. As protein: CASSEVNEQFF.

This clonotype was found many times. The chain has TRBV12-3 or TRBV12-4 and TRBJ2-3; a weak D match, TRBD2 (5 bases). V was clipped by 5 bases and J by 0 bases, with 6 bases between them. The CDR3 is 13 residues long. DNA for the CDR3: TGTGCCAGCAGTAGCGGTAGCACAGATACGCAGTATTTT. This codes for CASSSGSTDTQYF.

This sequence joins TRBV9 and TRBJ2-5; 8 bases match TRBD1. The V gene end was trimmed by 7 bases and the J gene end by 8 bases; junction bases not matched to a gene: 13. Germline-derived CDR1 and CDR2 are SGDLS and YYNGEE. The CDR3 is made up of 14 amino acids. CDR3 region: CASSRSRGQGTQYF. As DNA, the CDR3 is TGTGCCAGCTCCCGTTCCCGTGGACAGGGAACCCAGTACTTC.

CDR3 loop: CASSPQEFGAQYF. Here the CDR3 DNA reads TGTGCCAGCAGTCCGCAAGAATTCGGTGCGCAGTATTTT. The chain joins TRBV12-3 or TRBV12-4 to TRBJ2-3; D gene uncertain. Trimming removed 5 bases at V and 10 bases at J, with 16 bases between. The length of the CDR3 is 13 residues.

This clonotype has only a few counts. For the CDR3, the DNA is TGCAGCGTTGAGGAAGGAGGGGGTGAGAACGAGCAGTACTTC. Its translation is CSVEEGGGENEQYF. The rearrangement uses TRBV29-1 and TRBJ2-7; D assignment may be TRBD1 or TRBD2 (6 bases each). The CDR3 has 14 residues. V lost 3 bases to trimming and J lost 5 bases, with 17 bases between them. The germline CDR1 and CDR2 sequences are SQVTM and ANQGSEA.

This clonotype came up a few times. This sequence joins TRBV20-1 and TRBJ2-6; unclear D gene. With 3 bases removed from V and 5 bases from J, the gap between germline ends came to 20 bases. The CDR3 loop spans 17 amino acids. Germline V gene data show CDR1 as DFQATT and CDR2 as SNEGSKA (reference sequence). CDR3: CSASSEDVNVWANVLTF. The CDR3 DNA reads TGCAGTGCTAGCTCTGAGGACGTCAACGTCTGGGCCAACGTCCTGACTTTC.

This clonotype was found many times. The rearrangement joins TRBV12-3 or TRBV12-4 to TRBJ2-1; TRBD2 matches 9 bases. J was trimmed by 8 bases and V by 5 bases; bases with no gene match: 4. The CDR3 spans 13 residues. CDR3 sequence: CASSPGTSYEQFF. CDR3 DNA: TGTGCCAGCAGTCCCGGGACTAGCTATGAGCAGTTCTTC.

The J gene is TRBJ2-7, the V gene TRBV20-1; no definite D call. Trimming removed 1 base from V and 2 bases from J, with 9 bases in between. The length of the CDR3 is 13 residues. Germline CDR1 and CDR2: DFQATT and SNEGSKA (reference sequence). The CDR3 DNA follows: TGCAGTGCTAGAGTGCCAGAGGCCTACGAGCAGTACTTC. As protein: CSARVPEAYEQYF.